A single T cell receptor (beta chain) is shown here with its context. This record belongs to a study of patients and donors after allogeneic stem cell transplantation. Germline CDR1 LGHNA, CDR2 YSLEER. V lost 4 bases and J lost 4, with 17 bases in between. The CDR3 totals 15 residues. A single record per CDR3 protein comes from TCRdb applying MiXCR to the RT-PCR reads. There are over 400,000 distinct CDR3 sequences in the sample; around 15% occur only once, and 7% to 7.5% lies in the top ten. Sequencing input: blood, either unsorted or a sorted T cell fraction (not recorded which). The rearrangement uses TRBV4-3 and TRBJ2-7; TRBD1 might be the D (5 bases). The source is a human donor who was either an allogeneic HSCT recipient or a stem cell or donor lymphocyte infusion donor (not recorded which). It is not recorded whose cells these are; they may come from a transplant donor. CDR3 amino acids: CASSPGISGLYEQYF. Here the CDR3 DNA reads TGCGCCAGCAGCCCAGGGATCTCTGGGCTTTACGAGCAGTACTTC.